The rows below give T cell receptor beta chains drawn from one sample of a study of tumor-infiltrating lymphocytes in primary liver carcinoma. Each CDR3 protein is one row after TCRdb ran MiXCR on the multiplex PCR reads. Of roughly 180,000 distinct CDR3 sequences listed, about 60% are singletons. Sequenced input: peripheral blood. These receptors all come from a man between 40 and 49 years old with primary liver carcinoma and hepatitis B virus infection. CDR3s include the opening cysteine and the closing phenylalanine or tryptophan. A D gene is named only where the DNA matches it firmly. For some rows the clone size is stated as once, few or many, or as a class when expanded; others skip it.

>TRBV6-1|TRBJ2-1|.|.
CASQARGILNEKFF
TGTGCCAGCCAAGCGCGCGGGATTCTCAATGAGAAGTTCTTC
>TRBV6-5|TRBJ2-1|.|few
CASSYSESGPSSYNEQFF
TGTGCCAGCAGTTACTCGGAAAGCGGCCCGAGCTCCTACAATGAGCAGTTCTTC
>TRBV6-2/TRBV6-3|TRBJ2-7|.|.
CASRPGRAYEQYF
TGTGCCAGCAGACCGGGACGGGCCTACGAGCAGTACTTC
>TRBV11-2|TRBJ2-6|.|.
CASTPTSGNSGANVLTF
TGTGCCAGCACCCCCACTTCCGGGAACTCTGGGGCCAACGTCCTGACTTTC
>TRBV6-1|TRBJ1-5|.|once
CASSEIPHPQHF
TGTGCCAGCAGTGAAATCCCCCATCCCCAGCATTTT
>TRBV29-1|TRBJ2-1|.|.
CSVCYGISYNEQFF
TGCAGCGTCTGTTACGGCATCTCCTACAATGAGCAGTTCTTC
>TRBV7-9|TRBJ2-1|.|once
CASSFLAVRSNEQFF
TGTGCCAGCAGCTTCTTAGCGGTGCGGAGCAACGAGCAGTTCTTC
>TRBV29-1|TRBJ2-2|TRBD1|.
CSAPHGTGGTTGELFF
TGCAGCGCCCCACACGGGACAGGGGGTACCACCGGGGAGCTGTTTTTT
>TRBV30|TRBJ2-7|.|few
CAWSVRGYEQYF
TGTGCCTGGAGTGTACGAGGCTACGAGCAGTACTTC
>TRBV11-3|TRBJ2-3|.|many
CASSLDSGTDTQYF
TGTGCCAGCAGCTTAGATTCAGGAACAGATACGCAGTATTTT